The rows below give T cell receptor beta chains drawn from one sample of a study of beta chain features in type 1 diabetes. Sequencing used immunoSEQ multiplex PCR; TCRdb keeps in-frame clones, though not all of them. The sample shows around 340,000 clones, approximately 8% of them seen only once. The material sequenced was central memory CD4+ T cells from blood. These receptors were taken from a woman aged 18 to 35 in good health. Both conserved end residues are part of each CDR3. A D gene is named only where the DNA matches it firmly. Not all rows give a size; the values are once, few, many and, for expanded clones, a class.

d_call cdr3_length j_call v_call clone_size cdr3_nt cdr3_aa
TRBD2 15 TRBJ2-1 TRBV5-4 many TGTGCCAGCAGCTTTTCCCTAGCGGGAGCGAATGAGCAGTTCTTC CASSFSLAGANEQFF
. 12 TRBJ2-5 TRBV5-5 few TGTGCCAGCAGCGGTCAGGGCGAGACCCAGTACTTC CASSGQGETQYF
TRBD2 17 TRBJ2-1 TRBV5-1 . TGCGCCAGCAGCCCTGGTTGGCCTAGCGGGACTTACAATGAGCAGTTCTTC CASSPGWPSGTYNEQFF
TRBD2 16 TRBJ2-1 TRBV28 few TGTGCCAGCAGTTTAACTAGCGGGAGGGGATACAATGAGCAGTTCTTC CASSLTSGRGYNEQFF
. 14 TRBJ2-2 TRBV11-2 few TGTGCCAGCAGCCGTACAGGGTACGCCGGGGAGCTGTTTTTT CASSRTGYAGELFF
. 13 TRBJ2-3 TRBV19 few TGTGCCAGCCGGGACCAAAACACAGATACGCAGTATTTT CASRDQNTDTQYF
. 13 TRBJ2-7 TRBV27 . TGTGCCAGCAGTTTAAGGGGTTACTACGAGCAGTACTTC CASSLRGYYEQYF
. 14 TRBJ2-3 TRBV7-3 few TGTGCCAGCCGAGGGGACCTCTCTCGCCATACGCAGTATTTT CASRGDLSRHTQYF
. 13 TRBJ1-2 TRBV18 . TGTGCCAGCTCTCAACTCGAAACAGCGGGCGGGGCCTTC CASSQLETAGGAF
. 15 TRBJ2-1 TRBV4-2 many TGTGCCAGCAGCCAAGATCGAGCTGGGAACAATGAGCAGTTCTTC CASSQDRAGNNEQFF
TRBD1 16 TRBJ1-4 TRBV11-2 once TGTGCCAGCAGCCGAAGGGGGCAGGGGGAGCATGAAAAACTGTTTTTT CASSRRGQGEHEKLFF
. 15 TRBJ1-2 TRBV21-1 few TGTGCCAGCAGCAAAGCGACCAGGGAGAACTATGGCTACACCTTC CASSKATRENYGYTF
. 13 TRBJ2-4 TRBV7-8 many TGTGCCAGCAGCCACAGCGCTCGCAATATTCAGTACTTC CASSHSARNIQYF
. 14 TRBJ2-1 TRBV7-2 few TGTGCCAGCAGCTTAGATGGAGTCTTCAATGAGCAGTTCTTC CASSLDGVFNEQFF
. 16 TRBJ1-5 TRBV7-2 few TGTGCCAGCAGCTTAAATGGGGTTGGAAGCAATCAGCCCCAGCATTTT CASSLNGVGSNQPQHF
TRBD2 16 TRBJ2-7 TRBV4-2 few TGTGCCAGCAGCCAAGGTCAGGGACTAGCGGCAGCCGAGCAGTACTTC CASSQGQGLAAAEQYF
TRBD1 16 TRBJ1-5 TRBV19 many TGTGCCAGTAGTATGGGGGAGACAGGGAAGAGCCAGCCCCAGCATTTT CASSMGETGKSQPQHF
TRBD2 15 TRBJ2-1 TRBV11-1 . TGTGCCAGCAGCTTCTCGAGCCTGCGGGGGACTGAGCAGTTCTTC CASSFSSLRGTEQFF
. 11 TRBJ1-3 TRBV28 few TGTGCCAGCGAGGGACGAAACACCATATATTTT CASEGRNTIYF
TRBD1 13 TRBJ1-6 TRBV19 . TGTGCCAGTAGTGCATACAGGGGTTCACCCCTCCACTTT CASSAYRGSPLHF
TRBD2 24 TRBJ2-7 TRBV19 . TGTGCCAGTAGTATAGTCCCCGGAACAGGGGTCTCTCGAAGAAAAGCGGGAGGAGCCTACGAGCAGTACTTC CASSIVPGTGVSRRKAGGAYEQYF
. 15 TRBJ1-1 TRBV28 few TGTGCCAGCAGTCCCCCCTCTCGACAGGACGGTGTGGCTTTCTTT CASSPPSRQDGVAFF
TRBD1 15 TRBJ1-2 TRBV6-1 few TGTGCCAGCAGTGAGACAGGGTTCATACTCCATGGCTACACCTTC CASSETGFILHGYTF
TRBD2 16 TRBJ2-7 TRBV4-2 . TGTGCCAGCAGCCAAGATTTGACTAGCGGAACCTACGAGCAGTACTTC CASSQDLTSGTYEQYF
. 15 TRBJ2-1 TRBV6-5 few TGTGCCAGCAGTTACCACGTGGGTTCCTACAATGAGCAGTTCTTC CASSYHVGSYNEQFF
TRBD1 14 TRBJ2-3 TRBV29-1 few TGCAGCGTTGGCCGGACAGGTGGGGCAGATACGCAGTATTTT CSVGRTGGADTQYF
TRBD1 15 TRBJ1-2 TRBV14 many TGTGCCAGCAGCCGAAACCGGGACAGGCGTGGCGGCTACACCTTC CASSRNRDRRGGYTF
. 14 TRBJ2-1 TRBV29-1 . TGCAGCGTTGAGGGGACTCCAACCTACAATGAGCAGTTCTTC CSVEGTPTYNEQFF
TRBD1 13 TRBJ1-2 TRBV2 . TGTGCCAGCAGTGCGGACAGGACGGGCGGCTACACCTTC CASSADRTGGYTF
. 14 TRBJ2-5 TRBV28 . TGTGCCAGCAGCTTGGCTCTGTGGGAAGAGACCCAGTACTTC CASSLALWEETQYF
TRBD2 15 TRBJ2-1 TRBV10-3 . TGTGCCATCAGCCACACTAGCGGGAGAGTCAATGAGCAGTTCTTC CAISHTSGRVNEQFF
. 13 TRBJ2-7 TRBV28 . TGTGCCAGCATCCAGGGGGGGGCCAACGAGCAGTACTTC CASIQGGANEQYF
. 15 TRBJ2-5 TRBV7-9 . TGTGCCAGCAGCTTCGTGTTAGGGGGCCAAGAGACCCAGTACTTC CASSFVLGGQETQYF
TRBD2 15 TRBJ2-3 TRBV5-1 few TGCGCCAGCAGCTTCGGGACTAGCGGGACAGATACGCAGTATTTT CASSFGTSGTDTQYF
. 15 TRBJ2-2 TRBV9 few TGTGCCAGCAGCGTAGATGACAGAGACACCGGGGAGCTGTTTTTT CASSVDDRDTGELFF
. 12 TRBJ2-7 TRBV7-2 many TGTGCCAGCAGCCAGTCCTCCTACGAGCAGTACTTC CASSQSSYEQYF
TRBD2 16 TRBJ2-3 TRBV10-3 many TGTGCCATCGCTCGGACTAGCGGGAGCTTTTCCGATACGCAGTATTTT CAIARTSGSFSDTQYF
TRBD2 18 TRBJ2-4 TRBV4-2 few TGTGCCAGCAGCCAAGATCGAGGGGGACTAGCGGGAAGGAACATTCAGTACTTC CASSQDRGGLAGRNIQYF
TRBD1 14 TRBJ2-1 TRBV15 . TGTGCCACCAGTCCCTCGGACAGGGCTTATGAGCAGTTCTTC CATSPSDRAYEQFF
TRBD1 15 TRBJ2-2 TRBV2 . TGTGCCAGCAGTTGGCAGGGGGTTGAGACCGGGGAGCTGTTTTTT CASSWQGVETGELFF